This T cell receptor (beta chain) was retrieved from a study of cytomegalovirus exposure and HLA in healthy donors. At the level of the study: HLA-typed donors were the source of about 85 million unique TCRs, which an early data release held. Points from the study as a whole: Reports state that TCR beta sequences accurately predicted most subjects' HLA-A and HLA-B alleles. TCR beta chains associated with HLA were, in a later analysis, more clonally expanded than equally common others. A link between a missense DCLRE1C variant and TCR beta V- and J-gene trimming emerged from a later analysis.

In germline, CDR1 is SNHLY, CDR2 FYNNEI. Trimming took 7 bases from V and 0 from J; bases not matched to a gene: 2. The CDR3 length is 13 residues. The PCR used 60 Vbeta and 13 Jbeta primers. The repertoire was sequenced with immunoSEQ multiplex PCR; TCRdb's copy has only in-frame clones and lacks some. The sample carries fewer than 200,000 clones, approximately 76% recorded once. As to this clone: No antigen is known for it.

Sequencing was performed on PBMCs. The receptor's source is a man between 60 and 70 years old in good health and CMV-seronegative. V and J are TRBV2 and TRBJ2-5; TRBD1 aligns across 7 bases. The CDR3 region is CASKGAYQETQYF. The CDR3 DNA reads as TGTGCCAGCAAGGGGGCCTACCAAGAGACCCAGTACTTC.